A selection of T cell receptor beta chains follows, all from one sample in a study of CD4+ T cells in melanoma. Only in-frame clones appear in the TCRdb table, and some are missing; sequencing was by immunoSEQ multiplex PCR. Found here are about 10,000 clones, about 70% of them singletons; the top ten hold 8% to 13%. Sequencing used cells from a culture (not recorded whether cultured in vitro). All receptors derive from a human donor with melanoma. The CDR3 runs from the conserved cysteine through the conserved F or W. A D gene is named only where the DNA matches it firmly. Clone size is not always given. Where it is, it says once, few, many or a class for expanded clones.

CDR3 DNA: TGTGCCAGCCCCTGGACAGGGGGTTGCCTACGGGTCGGCAACTATGGCTACACCTTC
CDR3 protein: CASPWTGGCLRVGNYGYTF
clone size: NA
J gene: TRBJ1-2
V gene: TRBV11-3
D gene: TRBD1

CDR3 DNA: TGTGCCAGCAGCCCCCTCGGGGAGCTGTTTTTT
CDR3 protein: CASSPLGELFF
clone size: NA
J gene: TRBJ2-2
V gene: TRBV11-2
D gene: NA

CDR3 DNA: TGTGCCAGCAGCTTACGAGGTGGCGGGGGGGCAACAGATACGCAGTATTTT
CDR3 protein: CASSLRGGGGATDTQYF
clone size: few
J gene: TRBJ2-3
V gene: TRBV7-2
D gene: TRBD2

CDR3 DNA: TGCGCCAGCAGCTTTGGGACAGGGGGCAATCAGCCCCAGCATTTT
CDR3 protein: CASSFGTGGNQPQHF
clone size: NA
J gene: TRBJ1-5
V gene: TRBV5-1
D gene: TRBD1

CDR3 DNA: TGTGCCAGCAACCTTCAGGGGGCGGAGGGCGAAAAACTGTTTTTT
CDR3 protein: CASNLQGAEGEKLFF
clone size: NA
J gene: TRBJ1-4
V gene: TRBV2
D gene: TRBD1

CDR3 DNA: TGCGCCAGCAGCAAAGGAGGGCTTAACTATGGCTACACCTTC
CDR3 protein: CASSKGGLNYGYTF
clone size: NA
J gene: TRBJ1-2
V gene: TRBV5-1
D gene: NA

CDR3 DNA: TGTGCCAGCAGCTTGGAACAGGGTAGAAGCTATGGCTACACCTTC
CDR3 protein: CASSLEQGRSYGYTF
clone size: NA
J gene: TRBJ1-2
V gene: TRBV5-4
D gene: NA

CDR3 DNA: TGCGCCAGCAGCTTGGAAATTGGCAGGCCGGGCGAAGAGACCCAGTACTTC
CDR3 protein: CASSLEIGRPGEETQYF
clone size: NA
J gene: TRBJ2-5
V gene: TRBV5-1
D gene: NA

CDR3 DNA: TGTGCCAGCAGCTTTTTGGCTAACTATGGCTACACCTTC
CDR3 protein: CASSFLANYGYTF
clone size: NA
J gene: TRBJ1-2
V gene: TRBV7-5
D gene: NA

CDR3 DNA: TGTGCCAGCAGCCCAGGCGGGGCAATAACAGATACGCAGTATTTT
CDR3 protein: CASSPGGAITDTQYF
clone size: NA
J gene: TRBJ2-3
V gene: TRBV7-2
D gene: NA

CDR3 DNA: TGTGCCAGCAGTTACGCGGAATGGCTCGGTGAGCAGTTCTTC
CDR3 protein: CASSYAEWLGEQFF
clone size: few
J gene: TRBJ2-1
V gene: TRBV6-6
D gene: NA

CDR3 DNA: TGCGCCAGCAGCTTCGAGGGATTGAACACTGAAGCTTTCTTT
CDR3 protein: CASSFEGLNTEAFF
clone size: few
J gene: TRBJ1-1
V gene: TRBV5-1
D gene: NA

CDR3 DNA: TGTGCCAGCGCCCTAAGCGAGCCCACAGATACGCAGTATTTT
CDR3 protein: CASALSEPTDTQYF
clone size: NA
J gene: TRBJ2-3
V gene: TRBV7-9
D gene: NA

CDR3 DNA: TGTGCCAGCAGCCTGACAGGTTTCAATTCACCCCTCCACTTT
CDR3 protein: CASSLTGFNSPLHF
clone size: NA
J gene: TRBJ1-6
V gene: TRBV5-8
D gene: NA

CDR3 DNA: TGTGCCAGCAGCCTTGACAGGGGGAGAACCGGGGAGCTGTTTTTT
CDR3 protein: CASSLDRGRTGELFF
clone size: NA
J gene: TRBJ2-2
V gene: TRBV4-2
D gene: TRBD1

CDR3 DNA: TGCGCCAGCAGCTCCGTCGGGGCTGAGCAGTTCTTC
CDR3 protein: CASSSVGAEQFF
clone size: NA
J gene: TRBJ2-1
V gene: TRBV5-1
D gene: NA

CDR3 DNA: TGTGCCAGCAAAAGCGAGTTGTACACTGAAGCTTTCTTT
CDR3 protein: CASKSELYTEAFF
clone size: NA
J gene: TRBJ1-1
V gene: TRBV2
D gene: NA

CDR3 DNA: TGTGCCAGCAGTTCGAGCGCCGGGGGGCCCTCCTACGAGCAGTACTTC
CDR3 protein: CASSSSAGGPSYEQYF
clone size: NA
J gene: TRBJ2-7
V gene: TRBV28
D gene: NA

CDR3 DNA: TGTGCCAGCAGTAATCCGGGACAGGGGCTTGTAAAGCAGTACTTC
CDR3 protein: CASSNPGQGLVKQYF
clone size: NA
J gene: TRBJ2-7
V gene: TRBV6-5
D gene: TRBD1

CDR3 DNA: TGTGCCAGCAGCTTAGTACTAGCGGGGGGGCTGGATGAGCAGTTCTTC
CDR3 protein: CASSLVLAGGLDEQFF
clone size: once
J gene: TRBJ2-1
V gene: TRBV11-2
D gene: TRBD2

CDR3 DNA: TGTGCCAGCAGGGGGACAGGGCCCTACGAGCAGTACTTC
CDR3 protein: CASRGTGPYEQYF
clone size: NA
J gene: TRBJ2-7
V gene: TRBV2
D gene: TRBD1

CDR3 DNA: TGTGCCAGCAGCACCGTGGGACCCGGGGGGGAGCTGTTTTTT
CDR3 protein: CASSTVGPGGELFF
clone size: NA
J gene: TRBJ2-2
V gene: TRBV9
D gene: NA

CDR3 DNA: TGTGCCACCAGCAGAGGACGGAACTCTGGAAACACCATATATTTT
CDR3 protein: CATSRGRNSGNTIYF
clone size: NA
J gene: TRBJ1-3
V gene: TRBV15
D gene: NA

CDR3 DNA: TGTGCCAGCACCTCTTTTAGGACGACTGAAGCTTTCTTT
CDR3 protein: CASTSFRTTEAFF
clone size: NA
J gene: TRBJ1-1
V gene: TRBV6-1
D gene: NA

CDR3 DNA: TGTGCCAGCAAACTAGTGATTTCAGATACGCAGTATTTT
CDR3 protein: CASKLVISDTQYF
clone size: NA
J gene: TRBJ2-3
V gene: TRBV2
D gene: NA

CDR3 DNA: TGTGCCAGCAGCTCCAGGGCGAGTAGTGCTGAAAAACTGTTTTTT
CDR3 protein: CASSSRASSAEKLFF
clone size: NA
J gene: TRBJ1-4
V gene: TRBV7-9
D gene: NA

CDR3 DNA: TGCGCCAGCAGCTTGGCCGGGGGCGCCGCCTACAATGAGCAGTTCTTC
CDR3 protein: CASSLAGGAAYNEQFF
clone size: NA
J gene: TRBJ2-1
V gene: TRBV5-1
D gene: NA

CDR3 DNA: TGTGCCAGCAGAAGACATGTGGACACTGAAGCTTTCTTT
CDR3 protein: CASRRHVDTEAFF
clone size: NA
J gene: TRBJ1-1
V gene: TRBV6-1
D gene: NA

CDR3 DNA: TGTGCCAGCTCCCTTCGGGGACAGGGGGGCTACGAGCAGTACTTC
CDR3 protein: CASSLRGQGGYEQYF
clone size: NA
J gene: TRBJ2-7
V gene: TRBV18
D gene: TRBD1

CDR3 DNA: TGTGCCAGCAGCCCGGGACTAGCGGGGGGGCTGGGCTCCTACAATGAGCAGTTCTTC
CDR3 protein: CASSPGLAGGLGSYNEQFF
clone size: NA
J gene: TRBJ2-1
V gene: TRBV13
D gene: TRBD2

CDR3 DNA: TGTGCCAGCAGCTCCCGCTCACAGACAGGGGGTATCGGTGGCTACACCTTC
CDR3 protein: CASSSRSQTGGIGGYTF
clone size: NA
J gene: TRBJ1-2
V gene: TRBV5-4
D gene: TRBD1

CDR3 DNA: TGTGCCAGCAGTTACTCGACGGGAAATGAAAAACTGTTTTTT
CDR3 protein: CASSYSTGNEKLFF
clone size: NA
J gene: TRBJ1-4
V gene: TRBV6-5
D gene: NA

CDR3 DNA: TGTGCCAGCAGTTGGATTGATACGCAGTATTTT
CDR3 protein: CASSWIDTQYF
clone size: NA
J gene: TRBJ2-3
V gene: TRBV6-5
D gene: NA

CDR3 DNA: TGTGCCAGCAGCGTTCCAGGGTATAACACTGAAGCTTTCTTT
CDR3 protein: CASSVPGYNTEAFF
clone size: NA
J gene: TRBJ1-1
V gene: TRBV9
D gene: NA

CDR3 DNA: TGTGCCAGCAGCCCGCAGACCAACTATGGCTACACCTTC
CDR3 protein: CASSPQTNYGYTF
clone size: NA
J gene: TRBJ1-2
V gene: TRBV7-2
D gene: NA

CDR3 DNA: TGTGCCAGCAGCTTAGGGTTTGGGGCGGTTGAGCAGTTCTTC
CDR3 protein: CASSLGFGAVEQFF
clone size: NA
J gene: TRBJ2-1
V gene: TRBV5-6
D gene: NA

CDR3 DNA: TGTGCCAGTAGTATTGGGGGACAGGGCTCCTACAATGAGCAGTTCTTC
CDR3 protein: CASSIGGQGSYNEQFF
clone size: NA
J gene: TRBJ2-1
V gene: TRBV19
D gene: TRBD1

CDR3 DNA: TGTGCCAGCAGCGGACAGGGACTAGCGGGGGCCCCTCTCCATTTT
CDR3 protein: CASSGQGLAGAPLHF
clone size: NA
J gene: TRBJ2-3
V gene: TRBV7-2
D gene: TRBD2

CDR3 DNA: TGCGCCAGCAGCCCGTGGATAGGGAACTACGAGCAGTACTTC
CDR3 protein: CASSPWIGNYEQYF
clone size: NA
J gene: TRBJ2-7
V gene: TRBV5-1
D gene: NA

CDR3 DNA: NA
CDR3 protein: CASSPLWDVNQPQHF
clone size: NA
J gene: TRBJ1-5
V gene: TRBV27
D gene: NA

CDR3 DNA: TGTGCCAGCTCACCTTTCCGCGGGGGTAGCACAGATACGCAGTATTTT
CDR3 protein: CASSPFRGGSTDTQYF
clone size: few
J gene: TRBJ2-3
V gene: TRBV18
D gene: TRBD2

CDR3 DNA: TGTGCCTGGAACCGGGGGGGCCCTGCGGGCACTGAAGCTTTCTTT
CDR3 protein: CAWNRGGPAGTEAFF
clone size: NA
J gene: TRBJ1-1
V gene: TRBV30
D gene: NA

CDR3 DNA: TGTGCCAGCAGCGGAGTCCGGGCCGCCTCAGGTGGCTACACCTTC
CDR3 protein: CASSGVRAASGGYTF
clone size: once
J gene: TRBJ1-2
V gene: TRBV11-2
D gene: NA

CDR3 DNA: TGTGCCAGCAGCGTAGCTGGACATTCGGTTGAGCTGTTTTTT
CDR3 protein: CASSVAGHSVELFF
clone size: NA
J gene: TRBJ2-2
V gene: TRBV9
D gene: NA

CDR3 DNA: TGTGCCAGCAGCCCCCCTGCAGGGCGCACAGATACGCAGTATTTT
CDR3 protein: CASSPPAGRTDTQYF
clone size: NA
J gene: TRBJ2-3
V gene: TRBV12-1
D gene: NA

CDR3 DNA: TGTGCCAGCAGCTTCGGCGAGCAGTACTTC
CDR3 protein: CASSFGEQYF
clone size: NA
J gene: TRBJ2-7
V gene: TRBV7-9
D gene: NA

CDR3 DNA: TGTGCCAGCTCACCTTTGCGGCAGGGGGCGACTGAAGCTTTCTTT
CDR3 protein: CASSPLRQGATEAFF
clone size: NA
J gene: TRBJ1-1
V gene: TRBV18
D gene: TRBD1

CDR3 DNA: TGTGCCAGCAGTTACGTCCCTGCCGCCGGTAGGCGCGAGCAGTACTTC
CDR3 protein: CASSYVPAAGRREQYF
clone size: NA
J gene: TRBJ2-7
V gene: TRBV6-5
D gene: NA

CDR3 DNA: TGCGCCAGCAGCCCAGTGGGGGGGGCGAACACCGGGGAGCTGTTTTTT
CDR3 protein: CASSPVGGANTGELFF
clone size: NA
J gene: TRBJ2-2
V gene: TRBV5-1
D gene: TRBD2

CDR3 DNA: TGCGCCAGCAGCCAAACCGCAGGAGCGGCCAGCAATCAGCCCCAGCATTTT
CDR3 protein: CASSQTAGAASNQPQHF
clone size: NA
J gene: TRBJ1-5
V gene: TRBV4-1
D gene: NA

CDR3 DNA: TGTGCCAGCAGCTTCCTGAGGGCAGATACGCAGTATTTT
CDR3 protein: CASSFLRADTQYF
clone size: NA
J gene: TRBJ2-3
V gene: TRBV5-6
D gene: NA

CDR3 DNA: TGTGCCAGCAGCCGGTTGCGGGGGGGAATCTACGAGCAGTACTTC
CDR3 protein: CASSRLRGGIYEQYF
clone size: NA
J gene: TRBJ2-7
V gene: TRBV5-8
D gene: TRBD2

CDR3 DNA: TGTGCCAGCAGAGATGGGACTCCCTCCGAGCAGTACTTC
CDR3 protein: CASRDGTPSEQYF
clone size: NA
J gene: TRBJ2-7
V gene: TRBV2
D gene: NA

CDR3 DNA: TGTGCTAGCAGCGGGGGGGGCACAGATACGCAGTATTTT
CDR3 protein: CASSGGGTDTQYF
clone size: few
J gene: TRBJ2-3
V gene: TRBV7-7
D gene: TRBD2

CDR3 DNA: TGTGCCTGGAGTGTAGTGGGGTTTGGCAATCAGCCCCAGCATTTT
CDR3 protein: CAWSVVGFGNQPQHF
clone size: NA
J gene: TRBJ1-5
V gene: TRBV30
D gene: NA